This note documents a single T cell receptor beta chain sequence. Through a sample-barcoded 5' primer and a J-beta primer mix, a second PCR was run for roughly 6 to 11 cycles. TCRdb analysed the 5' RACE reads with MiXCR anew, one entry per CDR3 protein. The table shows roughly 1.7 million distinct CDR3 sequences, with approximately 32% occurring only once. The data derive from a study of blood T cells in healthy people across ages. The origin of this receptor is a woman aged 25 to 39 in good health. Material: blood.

DNA of the CDR3: TGTGCCAGCAGGAGGGTCACGAACACTGAAGCTTTCTTT. Its translation: CASRRVTNTEAFF. V gene TRBV12-3 or TRBV12-4 combines with J gene TRBJ1-1; D uncertain. There are 13 residues in the CDR3. The V gene lost 6 bases and the J gene lost 1 base, with 9 bases spanning the gap.